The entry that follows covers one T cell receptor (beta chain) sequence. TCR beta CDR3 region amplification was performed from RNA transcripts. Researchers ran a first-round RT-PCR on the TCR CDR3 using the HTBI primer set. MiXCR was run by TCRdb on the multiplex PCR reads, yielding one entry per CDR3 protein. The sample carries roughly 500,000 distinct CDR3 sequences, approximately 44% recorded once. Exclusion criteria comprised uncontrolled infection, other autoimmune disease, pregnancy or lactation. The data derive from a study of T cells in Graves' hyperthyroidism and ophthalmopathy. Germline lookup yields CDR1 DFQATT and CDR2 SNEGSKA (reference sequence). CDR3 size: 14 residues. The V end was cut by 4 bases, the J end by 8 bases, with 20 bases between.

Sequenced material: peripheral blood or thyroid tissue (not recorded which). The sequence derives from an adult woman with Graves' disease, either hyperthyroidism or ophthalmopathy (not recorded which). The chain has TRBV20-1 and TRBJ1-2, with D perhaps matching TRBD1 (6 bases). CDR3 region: CSAKPEGGRDGYTF. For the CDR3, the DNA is TGCAGTGCTAAGCCTGAGGGGGGGAGGGACGGCTACACCTTC.